One and the same sample provided the 18 T cell receptor beta chains below, sequenced in a study of shared clonotypes between healthy human individuals. Profiled with immunoSEQ multiplex PCR; TCRdb holds only in-frame clones, not every one. Of 760,000 or so clones in the sample, just over 95% are singletons; the top ten hold less than 0.25%. Naive CD8 isolation took CD45RO-negative cells positively selected for CCR7 and excluded terminally differentiated effector memory CD45RA+ cells. The sample comprised naive CD8+ T cells sorted from blood. Receptors originate from a man aged 25-45 years in good health.

This chain links TRBV9 with TRBJ2-1; no clear D gene. CDR1 and CDR2 (germline): SGDLS, YYNGEE. The CDR3 is 14 residues long. V was clipped by 3 bases and J by 7 bases, with 14 bases between them. CDR3 DNA: TGTGCCAGCAGCGAGGGCCCTACCGAAAATGAGCAGTTCTTC. This codes for CASSEGPTENEQFF.

The V and J genes are TRBV5-5 and TRBJ2-7, with D perhaps TRBD1 or TRBD2 (5 bases each). Between the trimmed V and J ends, which lost 5 bases and 1 base, there was a span of 16 bases. CDR1 is SGHKS, CDR2 YYEKEE, per germline (reference sequence). The CDR3 covers 15 residues. This CDR3 is CASSLTGRISYEQYF. CDR3 nucleotide sequence: TGTGCCAGCAGTCTTACGGGACGGATATCCTACGAGCAGTACTTC. Combining the CDR3 with reference TRBV5-5 and TRBJ2-7 gives the whole variable domain DAGVTQSPTHLIKTRGQQVTLRCSPISGHKSVSWYQQVLGQGPQFIFQYYEKEERGRGNFPDRFSARQFPNYSSELNVNALLLGDSALYLCASSLTGRISYEQYFGPGTRLTVT.

Only one count was recorded for this clone. The chain recombines TRBV2 with TRBJ2-7, with TRBD1 as a possible D gene (5 bases). Germline assignment: CDR1 SNHLY and CDR2 FYNNEI. Trimming cost V 6 bases and J 0 bases, with 15 bases left between them. The CDR3 has 15 amino acids. The CDR3 DNA sequence: TGTGCCAGCAGCTCGGACATAGCCCCCTCCTACGAGCAGTACTTC. Its protein is CASSSDIAPSYEQYF.

The V call is TRBV7-9, the J call TRBJ1-5; D remains unclear. Trimming left V 5 bases short and J 4 bases short, with 12 bases between. The CDR3 runs to 14 residues. Germline values: CDR1 SEHNR, CDR2 FQNEAQ (reference sequence). In nucleotides, the CDR3 is TGTGCCAGCAGCGATTACGGAACAAATCAGCCCCAGCATTTT. It encodes CASSDYGTNQPQHF.

This clone was detected once. This chain joins TRBV13 and TRBJ2-7; TRBD1 aligns across 9 bases. Looked up from germline, CDR1 is PRHDT and CDR2 is FYEKMQ (reference sequence). The junction had 9 bases not matched to a gene; V was cut back by 5 bases and J by 4 bases. There are 15 residues in the CDR3. The CDR3 coding sequence is TGTGCCAGCAGCAGCAGCGGGACAGGGCCGTACGAGCAGTACTTC. It is translated as CASSSSGTGPYEQYF.

This chain links TRBV11-2 with TRBJ2-5; 8 bases match TRBD1. Germline CDR1 reads SGHAT; CDR2 reads FQNNGV. V lost 3 bases and J lost 5; bases outside the gene matches: 2. This CDR3 spans 13 amino acids. CDR3 in amino acids: CASSFRGLETQYF. Written as DNA, the CDR3 is TGTGCCAGCAGCTTCAGGGGGCTGGAGACCCAGTACTTC.

This clone was counted once. The chain recombines TRBV6-5 with TRBJ2-7; 7 nucleotides match TRBD1. The CDR3 totals 14 residues. V lost 8 bases and J lost 6; bases outside the gene matches: 13. CDR1 and CDR2 from the germline V gene are MNHEY and SVGAGI. The CDR3 sequence: CASRSGTAATEQYF. The CDR3 region has the DNA TGTGCCAGCCGATCCGGGACAGCCGCCACCGAGCAGTACTTC.

On this clone: The sample has other DNA sequences that encode this CDR3 too. The chain combines TRBV7-9 with TRBJ2-1; TRBD2 is a possible D gene (6 bases). Trimming took 3 bases from V and 0 from J, leaving 12 bases between them. This CDR3 region has 16 residues. CDR1 is SEHNR and CDR2 is FQNEAQ in the germline V gene (reference sequence). Here the CDR3 DNA reads TGTGCCAGCAGCTTTGGCCAGGGAGGCTCCTACAATGAGCAGTTCTTC. The encoded protein is CASSFGQGGSYNEQFF.

This clone was picked up one time. V usage is TRBV9 and J usage is TRBJ2-1, with 8 bases that match TRBD2. Germline lookup yields CDR1 SGDLS and CDR2 YYNGEE. V shed 3 bases and J 0 bases; nucleotides not matched to a gene: 11. CDR3 length: 18 residues. CDR3 protein: CASSDSPSSGSSYNEQFF. The CDR3 DNA is TGTGCCAGCAGCGATAGCCCTTCAAGCGGGAGCTCCTACAATGAGCAGTTCTTC.

CDR3 sequence reads: CASIPSLGGGNEQFF. The CDR3 DNA sequence: TGTGCCAGCATTCCTTCCCTTGGGGGGGGCAATGAGCAGTTCTTC. This chain joins TRBV21-1 and TRBJ2-1; the D call of TRBD2 is as the table states it, not checked on the DNA. TRBV21-1 is annotated as a pseudogene. This CDR3 has 15 amino acids.

The chain combines TRBV29-1 with TRBJ2-7; TRBD2 might be the D (6 bases). V lost 7 bases to trimming and J lost 3 bases, with 16 bases between them. The CDR3 has 13 amino acids. The germline gives CDR1 SQVTM, CDR2 ANQGSEA. CDR3 bases: TGCAGCGCCGGGAGCGGAACCCTCTACGAGCAGTACTTC. Translating it yields CSAGSGTLYEQYF.

This chain joins TRBV25-1 and TRBJ2-5, with no clear D. V dropped 6 bases and J dropped 1 base, with 6 bases sitting between them. Looked up from germline, CDR1 is MGHDK and CDR2 is SYGVNS. This CDR3 has 12 amino acids. Here the CDR3 DNA reads TGTGCCAGCAGCCCTGGCCAAGAGACCCAGTACTTC. Its translation: CASSPGQETQYF.

The chain links TRBV4-3 to TRBJ2-6, with D unresolved. Between the trimmed V and J ends, which lost 1 base and 0 bases, there was a span of 7 bases. The CDR3 is 16 amino acids. The germline V gene encodes CDR1 LGHNA and CDR2 YSLEER. CDR3 sequence (DNA): TGCGCCAGCAGCCAAGGGACGAGCTCTGGGGCCAACGTCCTGACTTTC. The encoded protein is CASSQGTSSGANVLTF.

The rearrangement joins TRBV15 to TRBJ2-7; D is perhaps TRBD2 (5 bases). Per germline, CDR1 LNHNV and CDR2 YYDKDF (reference sequence). Trimming cost V 8 bases and J 1 base, with 9 bases left between them. The CDR3 length is 12 residues. CDR3 residues: CATSGISYEQYF. The CDR3 nucleotides read TGTGCCACCTCCGGGATTTCCTACGAGCAGTACTTC.

The chain couples TRBV11-2 to TRBJ2-1; tentative D call: TRBD2 (5 bases). This CDR3 spans 15 amino acids. V lost 7 bases and J lost 2, with 15 bases in between. Germline CDR1 SGHAT, CDR2 FQNNGV. The CDR3, as DNA: TGTGCCAGCACCCAGGAGGTAGATCCCTACAATGAGCAGTTCTTC. It yields the protein CASTQEVDPYNEQFF.

This rearrangement joins TRBV11-2 to TRBJ2-1; no clear D. With 5 bases removed from V and 3 bases from J, the gap between germline ends came to 5 bases. Germline-derived CDR1 and CDR2 are SGHAT and FQNNGV. This CDR3 has 12 residues. The CDR3 nucleotides read TGTGCCAGCAGCCAGGACTACAATGAGCAGTTCTTC. Encoded protein: CASSQDYNEQFF.

The chain has TRBV28 and TRBJ1-1; no clear D. This CDR3 comprises 16 residues. Trimming stripped 2 bases from V and 6 bases from J, with 19 bases between. The germline V gene has CDR1 MDHEN and CDR2 SYDVKM. CDR3 DNA sequence: TGTGCCAGCAGTTTACAGTTTTCCGTCAGAGCAGCTGAAGCTTTCTTT. The encoded protein is CASSLQFSVRAAEAFF.

The chain joins TRBV28 to TRBJ2-1; 7 bases agree with TRBD1. The CDR3 runs 13 residues. Germline trimming cut 7 bases from V and 9 bases from J; bases unmatched to any gene: 9. CDR1 and CDR2 from the germline V gene are MDHEN and SYDVKM. This CDR3 reads CASTLDRMGEQFF. DNA for the CDR3: TGTGCCAGCACCTTGGACAGGATGGGTGAGCAGTTCTTC.